Only one count was recorded for the clone carrying this T cell receptor (beta chain). The data are from a study of cytomegalovirus exposure and HLA in healthy donors. Study context: The 95 to 150 validation repertoires, a later analysis reported, used the same platform as the approximately 650 first-cohort repertoires.

Assay: immunoSEQ multiplex PCR; the TCRdb copy retains only in-frame clones and omits some. The sample has about 160,000 clones, roughly nine tenths seen once. Trimming removed 3 bases at V and 1 base at J, with 8 bases between. The CDR3 length is 14 residues. Germline V gene lookup returns CDR1 SGDLS and CDR2 YYNGEE. This TCR came from a young woman in good health and CMV-seronegative. The sequenced sample consisted of PBMCs. The chain is built from TRBV9 and TRBJ2-1; no definite D call. In nucleotides, the CDR3 is TGTGCCAGCAGCGCCGGACCATCCTACAATGAGCAGTTCTTC. Amino acid sequence: CASSAGPSYNEQFF. The whole variable domain, filled in from reference TRBV9 and TRBJ2-1, reads DSGVTQTPKHLITATGQRVTLRCSPRSGDLSVYWYQQSLDQGLQFLIQYYNGEERAKGNILERFSAQQFPDLHSELNLSSLELGDSALYFCASSAGPSYNEQFFGPGTRLTVL.